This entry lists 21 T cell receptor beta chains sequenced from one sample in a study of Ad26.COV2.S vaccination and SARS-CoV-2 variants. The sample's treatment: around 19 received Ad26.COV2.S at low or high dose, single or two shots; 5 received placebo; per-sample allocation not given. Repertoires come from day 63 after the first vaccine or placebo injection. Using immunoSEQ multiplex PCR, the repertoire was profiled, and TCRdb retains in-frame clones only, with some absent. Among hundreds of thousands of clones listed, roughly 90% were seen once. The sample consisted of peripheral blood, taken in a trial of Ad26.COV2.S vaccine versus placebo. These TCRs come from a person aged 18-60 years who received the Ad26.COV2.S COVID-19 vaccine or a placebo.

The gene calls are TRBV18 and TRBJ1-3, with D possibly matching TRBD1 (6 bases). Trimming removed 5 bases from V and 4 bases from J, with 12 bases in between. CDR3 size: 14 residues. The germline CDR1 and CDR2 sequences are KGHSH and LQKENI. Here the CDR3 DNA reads TGTGCCAGCTCAGAACAGGGCCACGGAAACACCATATATTTT. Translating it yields CASSEQGHGNTIYF. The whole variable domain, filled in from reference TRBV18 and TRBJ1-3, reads NAGVMQNPRHLVRRRGQEARLRCSPMKGHSHVYWYRQLPEEGLKFMVYLQKENIIDESGMPKERFSAEFPKEGPSILRIQQVVRGDSAAYFCASSEQGHGNTIYFGEGSWLTVV.

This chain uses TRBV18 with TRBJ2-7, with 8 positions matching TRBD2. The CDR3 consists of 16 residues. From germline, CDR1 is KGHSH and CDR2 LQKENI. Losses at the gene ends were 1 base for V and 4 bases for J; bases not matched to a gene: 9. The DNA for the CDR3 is TGTGCCAGCTCACCACGTCTGAGCGGGGGACAATACGAGCAGTACTTC. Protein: CASSPRLSGGQYEQYF.

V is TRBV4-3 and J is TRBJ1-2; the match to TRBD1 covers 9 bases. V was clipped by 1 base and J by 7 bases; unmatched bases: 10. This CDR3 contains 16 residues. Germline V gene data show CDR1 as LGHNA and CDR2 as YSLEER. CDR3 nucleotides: TGCGCCAGCAGCCAAGTAGGGGGACAGGGAATTGGTGGCTACACCTTC. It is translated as CASSQVGGQGIGGYTF.

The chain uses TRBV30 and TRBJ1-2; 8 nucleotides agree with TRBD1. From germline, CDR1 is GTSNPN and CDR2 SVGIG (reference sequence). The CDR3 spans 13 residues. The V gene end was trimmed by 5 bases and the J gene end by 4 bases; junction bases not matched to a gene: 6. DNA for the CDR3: TGTGCCTGGGGGGGAGACAGGGGCTATGGCTACACCTTC. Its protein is CAWGGDRGYGYTF.

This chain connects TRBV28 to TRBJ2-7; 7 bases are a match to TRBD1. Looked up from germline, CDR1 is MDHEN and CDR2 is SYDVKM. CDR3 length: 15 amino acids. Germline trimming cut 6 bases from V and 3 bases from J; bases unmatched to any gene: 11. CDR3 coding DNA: TGTGCCAGCAGCACACAGGGGAGTTCCCACTACGAGCAGTACTTC. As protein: CASSTQGSSHYEQYF.

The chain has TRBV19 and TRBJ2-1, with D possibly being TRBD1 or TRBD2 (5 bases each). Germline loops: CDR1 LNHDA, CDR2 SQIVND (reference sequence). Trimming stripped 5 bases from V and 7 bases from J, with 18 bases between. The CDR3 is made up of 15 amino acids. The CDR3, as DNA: TGTGCCAGTAGTGACCCCCCTGGGACCGATAATGAGCAGTTCTTC. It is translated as CASSDPPGTDNEQFF.

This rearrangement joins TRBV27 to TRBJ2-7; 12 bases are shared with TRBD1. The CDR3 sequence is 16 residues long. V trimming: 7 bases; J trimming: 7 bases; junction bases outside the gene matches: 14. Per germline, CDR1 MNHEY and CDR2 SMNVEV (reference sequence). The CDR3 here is CASTTNPGQGAREQYF. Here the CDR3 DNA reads TGTGCCAGCACGACAAACCCGGGACAGGGGGCTCGAGAGCAGTACTTC.

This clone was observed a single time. For the CDR3, the DNA is TGTGCCAGCGGCGACAGGGCCGGCTATGGCTACACCTTC. This codes for CASGDRAGYGYTF. The chain recombines TRBV6-5 with TRBJ1-2; 7 positions match TRBD1. Unmatched junction bases numbered 7, after V lost 8 bases and J lost 4 bases. This CDR3 is 13 amino acids long. The V gene's germline CDR1 is MNHEY and CDR2 SVGAGI.

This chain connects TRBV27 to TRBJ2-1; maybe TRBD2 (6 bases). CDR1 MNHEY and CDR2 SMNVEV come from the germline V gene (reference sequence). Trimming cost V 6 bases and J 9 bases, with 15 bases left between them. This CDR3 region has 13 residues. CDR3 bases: TGTGCCAGCAGGGGGGGACCCGGCAGTGAGCAGTTCTTC. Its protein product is CASRGGPGSEQFF.

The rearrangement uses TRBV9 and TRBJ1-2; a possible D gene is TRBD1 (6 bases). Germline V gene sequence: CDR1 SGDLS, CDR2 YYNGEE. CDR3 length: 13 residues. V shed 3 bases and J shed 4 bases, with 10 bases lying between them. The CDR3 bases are TGTGCCAGCAGCGGAGAAGGGGGCTATGGCTACACCTTC. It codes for CASSGEGGYGYTF.

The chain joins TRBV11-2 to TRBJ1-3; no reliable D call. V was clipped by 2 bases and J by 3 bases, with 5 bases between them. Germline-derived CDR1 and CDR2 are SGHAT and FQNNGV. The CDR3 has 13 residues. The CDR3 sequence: CASSLPSGNTIYF. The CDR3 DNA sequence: TGTGCCAGCAGCTTACCCAGTGGAAACACCATATATTTT. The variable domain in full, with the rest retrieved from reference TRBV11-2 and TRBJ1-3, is EAGVAQSPRYKIIEKRQSVAFWCNPISGHATLYWYQQILGQGPKLLIQFQNNGVVDDSQLPKDRFSAERLKGVDSTLKIQPAKLEDSAVYLCASSLPSGNTIYFGEGSWLTVV.

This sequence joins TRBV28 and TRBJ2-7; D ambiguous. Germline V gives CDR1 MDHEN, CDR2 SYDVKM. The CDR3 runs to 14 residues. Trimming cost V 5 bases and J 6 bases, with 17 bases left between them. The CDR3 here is CASSPHVSLGEQYF. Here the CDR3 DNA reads TGTGCCAGCAGTCCCCACGTGAGTCTTGGCGAGCAGTACTTC.

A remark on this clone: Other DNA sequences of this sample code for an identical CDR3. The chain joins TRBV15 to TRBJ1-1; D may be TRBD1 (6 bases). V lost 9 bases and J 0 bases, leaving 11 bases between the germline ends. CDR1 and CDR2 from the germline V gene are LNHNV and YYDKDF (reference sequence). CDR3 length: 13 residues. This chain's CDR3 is CATRGSLNTEAFF. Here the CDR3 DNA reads TGTGCCACGAGGGGGTCCCTGAACACTGAAGCTTTCTTT.

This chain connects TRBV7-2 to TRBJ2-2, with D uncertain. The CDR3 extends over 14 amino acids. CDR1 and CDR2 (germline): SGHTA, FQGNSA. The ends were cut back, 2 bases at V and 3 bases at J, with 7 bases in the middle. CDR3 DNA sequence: TGTGCCAGCAGCTTAATCACCTACACCGGGGAGCTGTTTTTT. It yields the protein CASSLITYTGELFF. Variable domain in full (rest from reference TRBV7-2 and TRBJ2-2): GAGVSQSPSNKVTEKGKDVELRCDPISGHTALYWYRQSLGQGLEFLIYFQGNSAPDKSGLPSDRFSAERTGGSVSTLTIQRTQQEDSAVYLCASSLITYTGELFFGEGSRLTVL.

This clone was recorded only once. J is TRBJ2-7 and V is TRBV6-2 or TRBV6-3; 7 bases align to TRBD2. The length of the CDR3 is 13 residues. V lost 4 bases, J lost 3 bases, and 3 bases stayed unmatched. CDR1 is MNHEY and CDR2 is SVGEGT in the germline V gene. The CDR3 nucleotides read TGTGCCAGCAGTTGGGGCGGGAGCTACGAGCAGTACTTC. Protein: CASSWGGSYEQYF.

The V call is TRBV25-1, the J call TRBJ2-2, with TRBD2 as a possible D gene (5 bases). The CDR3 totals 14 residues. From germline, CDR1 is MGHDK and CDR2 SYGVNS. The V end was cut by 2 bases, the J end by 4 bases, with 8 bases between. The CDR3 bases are TGTGCCAGCAGTGAACGCGGGCGCACCGGGGAGCTGTTTTTT. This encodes CASSERGRTGELFF.

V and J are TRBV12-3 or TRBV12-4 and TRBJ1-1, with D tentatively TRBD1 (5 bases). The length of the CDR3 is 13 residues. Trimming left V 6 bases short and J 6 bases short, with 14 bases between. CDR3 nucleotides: TGTGCCAGCAGCTTTGCAGGGATAGCTGAAGCTTTCTTT. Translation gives CASSFAGIAEAFF.

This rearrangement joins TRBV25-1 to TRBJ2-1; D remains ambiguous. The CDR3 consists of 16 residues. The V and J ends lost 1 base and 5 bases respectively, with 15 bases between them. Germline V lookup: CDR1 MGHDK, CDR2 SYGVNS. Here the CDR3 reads CASSEFKLSTNNEQFF. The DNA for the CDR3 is TGTGCCAGCAGTGAATTCAAGCTCTCTACCAACAATGAGCAGTTCTTC.

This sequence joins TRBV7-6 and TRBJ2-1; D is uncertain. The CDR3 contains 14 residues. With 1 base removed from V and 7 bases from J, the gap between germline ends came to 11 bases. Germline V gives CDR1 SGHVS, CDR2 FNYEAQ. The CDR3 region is CASSLVLFGNEQFF. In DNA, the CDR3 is TGTGCCAGCAGCTTAGTCCTATTCGGAAATGAGCAGTTCTTC.

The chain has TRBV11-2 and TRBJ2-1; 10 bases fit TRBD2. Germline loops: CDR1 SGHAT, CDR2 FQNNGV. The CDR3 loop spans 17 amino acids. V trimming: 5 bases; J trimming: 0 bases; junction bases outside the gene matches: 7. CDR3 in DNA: TGTGCCAGCAGCCCGGTACTAGCGGGATTCTCCTACAATGAGCAGTTCTTC. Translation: CASSPVLAGFSYNEQFF.

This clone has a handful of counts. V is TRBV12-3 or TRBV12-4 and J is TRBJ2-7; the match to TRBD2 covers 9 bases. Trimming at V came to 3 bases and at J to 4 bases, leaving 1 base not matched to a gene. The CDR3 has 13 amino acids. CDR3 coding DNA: TGTGCCAGCAGTTTTACTAGCGGGTACGAGCAGTACTTC. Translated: CASSFTSGYEQYF.